This T cell receptor (beta chain) was identified during a study of T-cell memory formation after mild COVID-19. One entry per CDR3 protein results from TCRdb running MiXCR on the 5' RACE reads. The repertoire consists of some 180,000 distinct CDR3 sequences, with approximately 13% occurring once and the leading ten covering 2.5% to 3.5%. At least ten counts were recorded for this clonotype. The junction had 4 bases not matched to a gene; V was cut back by 4 bases and J by 6 bases. The CDR3 is 14 residues long. CDR1 SGHVS and CDR2 FQNEAQ come from the germline V gene. The chain uses TRBV7-8 and TRBJ2-3, with 10 bases fitting TRBD1. The clonotype comes from a young man who had mild COVID-19 (a few samples of this study predate the infection). Cell type and time point are not known. The sample consisted of PBMCs or a T cell subset sorted from them (not recorded which). The DNA for the CDR3 is TGTGCCAGCAGCTCCGGGACAGGGGCCGATACGCAGTATTTT. Its translation: CASSSGTGADTQYF.